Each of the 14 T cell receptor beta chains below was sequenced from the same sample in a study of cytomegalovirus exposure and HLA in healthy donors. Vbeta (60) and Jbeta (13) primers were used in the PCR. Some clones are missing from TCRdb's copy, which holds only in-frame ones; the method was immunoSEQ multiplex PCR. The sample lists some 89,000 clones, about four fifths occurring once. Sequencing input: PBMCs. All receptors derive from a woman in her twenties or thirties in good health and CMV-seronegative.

The DNA of the CDR3 is TGTGCCAGCAGTCCAGACAGGCGCGGACTAGCGGGACTAGCCAAAAACATTCAGTACTTC. This encodes CASSPDRRGLAGLAKNIQYF. The chain is built from TRBV27 and TRBJ2-4; 12 positions agree with TRBD2. The CDR3 extends over 20 amino acids. V lost 5 bases to trimming and J lost 0 bases; unmatched junction nucleotides: 14. The germline CDR1 and CDR2 sequences are MNHEY and SMNVEV (reference sequence).

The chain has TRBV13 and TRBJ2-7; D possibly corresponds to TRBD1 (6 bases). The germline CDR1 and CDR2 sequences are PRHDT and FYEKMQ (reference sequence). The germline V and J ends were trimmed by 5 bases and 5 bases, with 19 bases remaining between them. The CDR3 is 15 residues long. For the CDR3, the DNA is TGTGCCAGCAGCCTCCCACAGGGAGCCGGCGACGAGCAGTACTTC. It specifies CASSLPQGAGDEQYF.

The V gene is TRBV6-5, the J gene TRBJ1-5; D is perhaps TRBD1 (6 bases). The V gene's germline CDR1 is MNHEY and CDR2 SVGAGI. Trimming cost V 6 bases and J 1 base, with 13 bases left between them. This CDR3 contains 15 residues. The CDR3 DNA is TGTGCCAGCAGATCACAGGGTTTAAGCAATCAGCCCCAGCATTTT. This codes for CASRSQGLSNQPQHF.

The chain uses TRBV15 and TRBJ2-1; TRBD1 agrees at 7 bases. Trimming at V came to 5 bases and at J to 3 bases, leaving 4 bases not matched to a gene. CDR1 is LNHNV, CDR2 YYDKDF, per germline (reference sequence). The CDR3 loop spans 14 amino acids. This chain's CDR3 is CATSPGQIYNEQFF. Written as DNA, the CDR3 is TGTGCCACCAGCCCGGGACAGATCTACAATGAGCAGTTCTTC.

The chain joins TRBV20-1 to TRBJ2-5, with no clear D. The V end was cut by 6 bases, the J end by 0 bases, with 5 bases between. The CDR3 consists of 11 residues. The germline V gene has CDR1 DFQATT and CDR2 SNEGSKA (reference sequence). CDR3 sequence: CSALDQETQYF. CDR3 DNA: TGCAGTGCCCTTGACCAAGAGACCCAGTACTTC.

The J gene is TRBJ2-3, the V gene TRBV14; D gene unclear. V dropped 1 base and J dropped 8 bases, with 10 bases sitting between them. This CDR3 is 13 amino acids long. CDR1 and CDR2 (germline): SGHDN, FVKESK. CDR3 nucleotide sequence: TGTGCCAGCAGCCAAGCCAGACGCGGTACGCAGTATTTT. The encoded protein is CASSQARRGTQYF.

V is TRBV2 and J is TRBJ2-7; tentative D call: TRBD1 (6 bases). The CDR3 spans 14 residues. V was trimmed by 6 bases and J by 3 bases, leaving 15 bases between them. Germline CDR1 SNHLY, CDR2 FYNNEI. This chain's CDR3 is CASRAQGTSYEQYF. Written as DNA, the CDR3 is TGTGCCAGCAGAGCACAGGGAACCAGCTACGAGCAGTACTTC.

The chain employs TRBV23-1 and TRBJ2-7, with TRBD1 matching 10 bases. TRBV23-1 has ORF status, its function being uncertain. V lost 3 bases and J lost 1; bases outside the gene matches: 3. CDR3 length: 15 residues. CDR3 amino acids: CASSQPDRGSYEQYF. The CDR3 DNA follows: TGCGCCAGCAGTCAGCCGGACAGGGGGTCCTACGAGCAGTACTTC.

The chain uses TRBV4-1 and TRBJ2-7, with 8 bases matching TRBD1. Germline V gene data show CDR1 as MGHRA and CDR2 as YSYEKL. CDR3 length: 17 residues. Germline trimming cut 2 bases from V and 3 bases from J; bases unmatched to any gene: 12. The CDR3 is CASSQPTTSGQVYEQYF. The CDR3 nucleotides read TGCGCCAGCAGCCAACCCACAACCTCGGGACAGGTCTACGAGCAGTACTTC.

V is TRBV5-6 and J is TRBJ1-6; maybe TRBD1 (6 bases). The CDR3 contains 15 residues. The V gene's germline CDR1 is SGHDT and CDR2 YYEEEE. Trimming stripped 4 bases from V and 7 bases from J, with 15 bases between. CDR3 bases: TGTGCCAGCAGCCCGATCGGACAGTCGAATTCACCCCTCCACTTT. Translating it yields CASSPIGQSNSPLHF. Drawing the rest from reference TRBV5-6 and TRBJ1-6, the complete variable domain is DAGVTQSPTHLIKTRGQQVTLRCSPKSGHDTVSWYQQALGQGPQFIFQYYEEEERQRGNFPDRFSGHQFPNYSSELNVNALLLGDSALYLCASSPIGQSNSPLHFGNGTRLTVT.

The CDR3 bases are TGTGCCTGCACCCGAATGGGCAGGGGTATGAACACTGAAGCTTTCTTT. It codes for CACTRMGRGMNTEAFF. The V call is TRBV30, the J call TRBJ1-1; TRBD1 is a possible D gene (6 bases). Germline V gene data show CDR1 as GTSNPN and CDR2 as SVGIG (reference sequence). Trimming shortened V by 6 bases and J by 0 bases, and 20 bases separated the two germline ends. The CDR3 contains 16 residues.

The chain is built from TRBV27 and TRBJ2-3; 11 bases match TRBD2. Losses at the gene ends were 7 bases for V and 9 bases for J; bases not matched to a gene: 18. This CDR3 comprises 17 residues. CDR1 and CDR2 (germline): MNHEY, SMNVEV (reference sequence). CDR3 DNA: TGTGCCAGCACCACGAGTGAGGTAGCGGGAGGGTTCCGGACGCAGTATTTT. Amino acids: CASTTSEVAGGFRTQYF.

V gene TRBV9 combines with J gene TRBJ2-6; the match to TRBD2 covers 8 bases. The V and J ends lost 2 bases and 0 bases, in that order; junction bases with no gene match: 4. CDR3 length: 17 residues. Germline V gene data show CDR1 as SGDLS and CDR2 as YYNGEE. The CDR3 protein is CASSVSGKSSGANVLTF. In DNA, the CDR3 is TGTGCCAGCAGCGTTAGCGGGAAGAGCTCTGGGGCCAACGTCCTGACTTTC.

CDR3 loop: CAIRDTGVQETQYF. The CDR3 region has the DNA TGTGCCATCAGGGACACAGGGGTCCAAGAGACCCAGTACTTC. The rearrangement joins TRBV10-3 to TRBJ2-5, with TRBD1 matching over 7 bases. CDR3 length equals 14 residues. The ends lost 6 bases at V and 1 base at J; junction bases unmatched: 5. Germline V gene lookup returns CDR1 ENHRY and CDR2 SYGVKD.